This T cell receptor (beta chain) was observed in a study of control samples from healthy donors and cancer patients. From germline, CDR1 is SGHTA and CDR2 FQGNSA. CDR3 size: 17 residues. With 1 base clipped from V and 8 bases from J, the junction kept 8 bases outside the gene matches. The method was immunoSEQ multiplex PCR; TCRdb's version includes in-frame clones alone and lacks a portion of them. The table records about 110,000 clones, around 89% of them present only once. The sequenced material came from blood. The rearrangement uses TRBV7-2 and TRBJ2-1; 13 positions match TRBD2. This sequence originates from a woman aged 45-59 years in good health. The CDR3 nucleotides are TGTGCCAGCAGCTTAGACTGGACTAGCGGGAGATTCTATGAGCAGTTCTTC. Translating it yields CASSLDWTSGRFYEQFF. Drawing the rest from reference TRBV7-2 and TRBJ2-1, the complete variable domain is GAGVSQSPSNKVTEKGKDVELRCDPISGHTALYWYRQSLGQGLEFLIYFQGNSAPDKSGLPSDRFSAERTGGSVSTLTIQRTQQEDSAVYLCASSLDWTSGRFYEQFFGPGTRLTVL.